The 26 T cell receptor beta chains below all came from one sample that was sequenced in a study of blood T cell repertoires in COVID-19. Sequencing used immunoSEQ multiplex PCR; TCRdb keeps in-frame clones, though not all of them. The sample contains approximately 97,000 clones, approximately 86% of which appear only once. Material: peripheral blood. The receptors derive from a man aged 50-60 years with active or convalescent COVID-19.

The chain employs TRBV4-1 and TRBJ2-7; 7 bases agree with TRBD1. V shed 3 bases and J 2 bases; nucleotides not matched to a gene: 4. CDR1 MGHRA and CDR2 YSYEKL come from the germline V gene. The CDR3 sequence is 14 residues long. CDR3 in amino acids: CASSHRQGPYEQYV. In DNA form, the CDR3 reads TGCGCCAGCAGCCACAGACAGGGACCCTACGAGCAGTACGTC.

This chain uses TRBV2 with TRBJ1-2, with TRBD1 as a possible D gene (6 bases). Germline V gives CDR1 SNHLY, CDR2 FYNNEI. The V and J ends lost 8 bases and 11 bases respectively, with 15 bases between them. The CDR3 loop spans 11 amino acids. The CDR3 DNA is TGTGCCAGCGTGGGGGGGGCCCGGTACACCTTC. Protein: CASVGGARYTF.

This clone showed up just a few times. The chain uses TRBV3-1 (or the pseudogene TRBV3-2) and TRBJ2-3; 13 nucleotides align to TRBD2. The CDR3 totals 16 residues. Trimming at V came to 5 bases and at J to 5 bases, leaving 7 bases not matched to a gene. Germline-derived CDR1 and CDR2 are LGHDT and YNNKEL (reference sequence). CDR3 amino acids: CASSLLAGGQGDTQYF. CDR3 DNA sequence: TGTGCCAGCAGCTTACTAGCGGGGGGGCAGGGAGATACGCAGTATTTT.

The chain has TRBV6-5 and TRBJ1-1; possibly TRBD1 for D (6 bases). From germline, CDR1 is MNHEY and CDR2 SVGAGI. The CDR3 has 14 residues. Trimming took off 2 bases at V and 4 bases at J, with 11 bases between the two ends. The DNA for the CDR3 is TGTGCCAGCAGTTACCGGGGGGCAGGCACTGAAGCTTTCTTT. Protein: CASSYRGAGTEAFF.

The gene calls are TRBV28 and TRBJ2-3; weak D call: TRBD1 (6 bases). The CDR3 sequence is 14 residues long. V was trimmed by 5 bases and J by 0 bases, leaving 9 bases between them. Germline CDR1 and CDR2: MDHEN and SYDVKM. CDR3 residues: CASSEQGSTDTQYF. CDR3 DNA sequence: TGTGCCAGCAGTGAACAGGGAAGCACAGATACGCAGTATTTT.

This clone is a singleton in its sample. The chain has TRBV12-3 or TRBV12-4 and TRBJ2-2; weak D call: TRBD2 (6 bases). This CDR3 is 13 amino acids long. Trimming stripped 6 bases from V and 7 bases from J, with 12 bases between. CDR3 bases: TGTGCCAGCAGCGGTGGGACTTTCGGGGAGCTGTTTTTT. This gives the protein CASSGGTFGELFF.

The chain has TRBV3-1 (or the pseudogene TRBV3-2) and TRBJ2-5, with 12 bases identical to TRBD2. CDR1 and CDR2 from the germline V gene are LGHDT and YNNKEL (reference sequence). The CDR3 sequence is 19 residues long. With V trimmed by 0 bases and J by 3 bases, 11 bases remained unmatched. CDR3 protein: CASSQEASGGAVAKETQYF. The CDR3 DNA follows: TGTGCCAGCAGCCAAGAGGCTAGCGGGGGGGCAGTTGCAAAAGAGACCCAGTACTTC.

The chain uses TRBV11-2 and TRBJ2-1, with 9 positions matching TRBD2. V dropped 5 bases and J dropped 6; count of bases not matched to a gene: 20. This CDR3 has 19 amino acids. In germline, CDR1 is SGHAT, CDR2 FQNNGV. The CDR3 is CASSKSPLPGLARFNEQFF. CDR3 in DNA: TGTGCCAGCAGCAAAAGCCCCCTCCCCGGACTAGCGAGATTCAATGAGCAGTTCTTC.

This CDR3 is CASSSYPTGTISYTF. Written as DNA, the CDR3 is TGTGCCAGTAGTTCTTATCCGACAGGGACCATAAGCTACACCTTC. The chain is built from TRBV19 and TRBJ1-2, with 7 bases matching TRBD1. CDR3 length equals 15 residues. V lost 5 bases to trimming and J lost 9 bases; unmatched junction nucleotides: 15. Per germline, CDR1 LNHDA and CDR2 SQIVND (reference sequence).

This chain connects TRBV30 to TRBJ2-7, with a possible D match to TRBD2 (5 bases). Per germline, CDR1 GTSNPN and CDR2 SVGIG (reference sequence). V was pared by 2 bases and J by 6 bases, with 11 bases between. The CDR3 spans 12 residues. CDR3 sequence reads: CAWSPSGIEQYF. The CDR3 nucleotides read TGTGCCTGGAGTCCCTCGGGGATCGAGCAGTACTTC. The entire variable domain, with the rest obtained from reference TRBV30 and TRBJ2-7, is as follows: SQTIHQWPATLVQPVGSPLSLECTVEGTSNPNLYWYRQAAGRGLQLLFYSVGIGQISSEVPQNLSASRPQDRQFILSSKKLLLSDSGFYLCAWSPSGIEQYFGPGTRLTVT.

The CDR3 nucleotides are TGCAGCGTTGACAGTAAGGGGGGGGGCCGGAATGAGCAGTTCTTC. It is translated as CSVDSKGGGRNEQFF. The V and J genes are TRBV29-1 and TRBJ2-1, with D possibly TRBD2 on 7 matching bases. CDR3 length: 15 amino acids. Trimming took 3 bases from V and 7 from J, leaving 19 bases between them. Germline V gene lookup returns CDR1 SQVTM and CDR2 ANQGSEA.

The chain couples TRBV3-1 (or the pseudogene TRBV3-2) to TRBJ1-2, with TRBD1 identical over 7 bases. The J segment lost 2 bases and the V segment lost 2 bases, leaving 2 bases of the junction unmatched. Germline V gene data show CDR1 as LGHDT and CDR2 as YNNKEL (reference sequence). The CDR3 has 14 amino acids. The CDR3: CASSQWGQNYGYTF. CDR3 in DNA: TGTGCCAGCAGCCAATGGGGACAGAACTATGGCTACACCTTC.

This chain uses TRBV14 with TRBJ1-3; D remains ambiguous. Deletions cut 4 bases from V and 0 bases from J, with 10 bases between. The CDR3 extends over 15 amino acids. From germline, CDR1 is SGHDN and CDR2 FVKESK. This chain's CDR3 is CASSPPLSSGNTIYF. CDR3 in DNA: TGTGCCAGCAGCCCCCCTTTGAGCTCTGGAAACACCATATATTTT.

The chain uses TRBV5-1 and TRBJ1-6; D gene uncertain. The CDR3 spans 15 residues. The V end lost 0 bases, the J end lost 13 bases, and 17 bases lay between the germline ends. CDR1 SGHRS and CDR2 YFSETQ come from the germline V gene. CDR3 region: CASSLALRSLSPLHF. As DNA, the CDR3 is TGCGCCAGCAGCTTGGCCTTGAGGTCGCTGTCCCCCCTCCACTTT.

This clone was seen once. The chain combines TRBV28 with TRBJ2-3; 8 bases map to TRBD1. Trimming cost V 2 bases and J 2 bases; bases outside gene matches: 6. This CDR3 has 16 residues. Germline loops: CDR1 MDHEN, CDR2 SYDVKM. As DNA, the CDR3 is TGTGCCAGCAGTTTACAGGGGGCGTGGGACACAGATACGCAGTATTTT. This codes for CASSLQGAWDTDTQYF. Variable domain in full (rest from reference TRBV28 and TRBJ2-3): DVKVTQSSRYLVKRTGEKVFLECVQDMDHENMFWYRQDPGLGLRLIYFSYDVKMKEKGDIPEGYSVSREKKERFSLILESASTNQTSMYLCASSLQGAWDTDTQYFGPGTRLTVL.

V is TRBV5-1 and J is TRBJ2-3; D is perhaps TRBD1 (5 bases). The CDR3 extends over 15 amino acids. The germline gives CDR1 SGHRS, CDR2 YFSETQ. V lost 3 bases to trimming and J lost 0 bases, with 11 bases between them. The DNA for the CDR3 is TGCGCCAGCAGCTCACTTCCAGGGAGCACAGATACGCAGTATTTT. The encoded protein is CASSSLPGSTDTQYF. The complete variable domain, with remaining parts taken from reference TRBV5-1 and TRBJ2-3, reads KAGVTQTPRYLIKTRGQQVTLSCSPISGHRSVSWYQQTPGQGLQFLFEYFSETQRNKGNFPGRFSGRQFSNSRSEMNVSTLELGDSALYLCASSSLPGSTDTQYFGPGTRLTVL.

This sequence joins TRBV7-8 and TRBJ1-1; D perhaps matches TRBD1 (6 bases). Germline V gene sequence: CDR1 SGHVS, CDR2 FQNEAQ. The CDR3 extends over 14 amino acids. The V end was cut by 3 bases, the J end by 6 bases, with 14 bases between. The CDR3 region is CASSFEGDLSEAFF. The CDR3 nucleotides read TGTGCCAGCAGCTTTGAGGGGGACCTCTCTGAAGCTTTCTTT.

The chain carries TRBV27 and TRBJ2-3; 14 bases line up with TRBD2. The germline CDR1 and CDR2 sequences are MNHEY and SMNVEV (reference sequence). This CDR3 has 18 amino acids. Losses at the gene ends were 0 bases for V and 2 bases for J; bases not matched to a gene: 4. CDR3 amino acids: CASSLSGTSGGFTDTQYF. As DNA, the CDR3 is TGTGCCAGCAGTTTATCGGGGACTAGCGGGGGATTCACAGATACGCAGTATTTT.

The chain combines TRBV19 with TRBJ2-4; maybe TRBD1 (5 bases). Trimming cost V 1 base and J 6 bases, with 7 bases left between them. Germline V gene sequence: CDR1 LNHDA, CDR2 SQIVND (reference sequence). The CDR3 is 13 amino acids. The CDR3: CASSIGQGNIQYF. Here the CDR3 DNA reads TGTGCCAGTAGTATAGGTCAGGGAAACATTCAGTACTTC.

The gene calls are TRBV11-2 and TRBJ1-5; no definite D call. V gave up 5 bases and J gave up 0 bases, with 14 bases separating them. Looked up from germline, CDR1 is SGHAT and CDR2 is FQNNGV. The CDR3 spans 16 residues. CDR3: CASSLGSGFSNQPQHF. The CDR3 DNA is TGTGCCAGCAGCCTCGGGTCCGGGTTTAGCAATCAGCCCCAGCATTTT.

The chain combines TRBV15 with TRBJ1-2; TRBD1 matches at 11 bases. The CDR3 covers 14 residues. J lost 2 bases, V lost 6 bases, and 2 bases had no gene match. Per the germline V gene, CDR1 is LNHNV and CDR2 is YYDKDF (reference sequence). CDR3 DNA: TGTGCCACCAGTTGGGACAGGGGGAACTATGGCTACACCTTC. It codes for CATSWDRGNYGYTF.

The V gene is TRBV24-1, the J gene TRBJ1-2; 8 bases map to TRBD1. V shed 2 bases, J shed 4 bases, and the junction held 11 bases outside the gene matches. The CDR3 consists of 17 residues. Germline V gene data show CDR1 as KGHDR and CDR2 as SFDVKD. CDR3 amino acids: CATSDSTPDRAVYGYTF. In nucleotides, the CDR3 is TGTGCCACCAGTGATTCGACCCCGGACAGGGCCGTCTATGGCTACACCTTC.

The rearrangement joins TRBV15 to TRBJ1-3; possibly TRBD1 for D (6 bases). Trimming removed 6 bases at V and 8 bases at J, with 20 bases between. Per the germline V gene, CDR1 is LNHNV and CDR2 is YYDKDF (reference sequence). This CDR3 is built from 15 residues. In DNA form, the CDR3 reads TGTGCCACCAGAGAGGGGGGGGCGAAGACGGACACCATATATTTT. It yields the protein CATREGGAKTDTIYF.

The chain recombines TRBV29-1 with TRBJ1-2, with D tentatively TRBD1 (6 bases). Germline CDR1 and CDR2: SQVTM and ANQGSEA. V was trimmed by 0 bases and J by 4 bases, leaving 12 bases between them. The CDR3 has 14 amino acids. This CDR3 reads CSVEETGLAYGYTF. CDR3 in DNA: TGCAGCGTTGAAGAAACAGGGCTGGCCTATGGCTACACCTTC.

The chain has TRBV7-8 and TRBJ2-3; 12 bases are a match to TRBD2. The CDR3 spans 15 residues. Germline CDR1 is SGHVS and CDR2 is FQNEAQ. With 5 bases clipped from V and 3 bases from J, the junction kept 3 bases outside the gene matches. CDR3 region: CASSPGTSGTDTQYF. Written as DNA, the CDR3 is TGTGCCAGCAGCCCCGGGACTAGCGGGACAGATACGCAGTATTTT.

Only one count was recorded for this clone. The V gene is TRBV28, the J gene TRBJ2-3, with TRBD2 matching 10 bases. CDR3 size: 17 residues. Germline CDR1 and CDR2: MDHEN and SYDVKM. The ends lost 1 base at V and 3 bases at J; junction bases unmatched: 7. The CDR3 sequence: CASSLSGPAGGTDTQYF. The CDR3 DNA sequence: TGTGCCAGCAGTTTATCGGGCCCAGCGGGGGGGACAGATACGCAGTATTTT.